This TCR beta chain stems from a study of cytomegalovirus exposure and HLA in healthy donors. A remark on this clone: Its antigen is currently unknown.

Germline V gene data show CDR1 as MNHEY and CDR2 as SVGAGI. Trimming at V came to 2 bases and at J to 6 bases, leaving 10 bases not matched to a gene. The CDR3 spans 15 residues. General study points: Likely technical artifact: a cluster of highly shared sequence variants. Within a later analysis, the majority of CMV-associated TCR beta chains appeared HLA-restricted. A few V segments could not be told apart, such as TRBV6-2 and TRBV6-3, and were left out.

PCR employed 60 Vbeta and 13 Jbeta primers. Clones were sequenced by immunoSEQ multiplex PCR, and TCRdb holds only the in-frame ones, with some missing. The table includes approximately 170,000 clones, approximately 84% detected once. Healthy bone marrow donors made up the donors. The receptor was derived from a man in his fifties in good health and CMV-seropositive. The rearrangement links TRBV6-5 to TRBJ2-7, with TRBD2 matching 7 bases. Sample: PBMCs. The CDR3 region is CASSYTRTSKGEQYF. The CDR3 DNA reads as TGTGCCAGCAGTTACACGCGGACTAGTAAGGGCGAGCAGTACTTC.